The TCR beta chain described here comes from a study of vaccination effects on CD4 cells after COVID-19. The study's findings and limits: Convalescent patients in the study were few, and early post-infection timepoints were absent. Researchers report that only 1 of 255 vaccine-induced clones in healthy vaccinees cross-reacted with common cold coronaviruses. Clones from infection and from vaccination both contracted markedly late after vaccination.

With the ViraFEST assay, the study expanded antigen-specific CD4+ T cells using viral peptide pools, then sequenced them. The culture ran for 10 days before CD4+ T cells were isolated. Each vaccine recipient was nucleocapsid antibody negative and had no prior SARS-CoV-2 infection. Half-medium replacement with IL-2 medium occurred on days 3 and 7. Clones were read by immunoSEQ multiplex PCR, and TCRdb kept only the in-frame ones, dropping some. The top ten clones hold more than 10% of a sample with some 41,000 clones, roughly 79% of them seen once. Per germline, CDR1 WNHNN and CDR2 SYGVQD (reference sequence). The length of the CDR3 is 16 residues. V was shortened by 4 bases and J by 0 bases, with 13 bases between the two germline ends. A remark on this clone: Its target is unknown.

Specimen: CD4+ T cells from PBMCs cultured with SARS-CoV-2 spike peptides, collected before COVID-19 vaccination. This chain links TRBV10-1 with TRBJ2-1, with D perhaps TRBD1 (6 bases). This TCR was recovered from a human donor who received a COVID-19 vaccine. The CDR3 nucleotides read TGCGCCAGCAGTGGATATACAGGGAGCTCCTACAATGAGCAGTTCTTC. As protein: CASSGYTGSSYNEQFF.